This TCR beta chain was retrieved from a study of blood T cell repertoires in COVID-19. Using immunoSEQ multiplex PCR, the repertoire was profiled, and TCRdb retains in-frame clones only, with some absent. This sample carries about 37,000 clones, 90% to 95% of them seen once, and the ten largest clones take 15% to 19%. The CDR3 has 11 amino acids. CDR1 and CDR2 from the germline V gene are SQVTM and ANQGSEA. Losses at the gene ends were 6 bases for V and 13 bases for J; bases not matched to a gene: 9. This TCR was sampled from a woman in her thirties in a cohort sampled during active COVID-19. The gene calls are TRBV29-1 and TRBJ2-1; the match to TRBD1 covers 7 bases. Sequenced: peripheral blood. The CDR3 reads CSVADREKQFF. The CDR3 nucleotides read TGCAGCGTCGCCGACAGGGAAAAACAGTTCTTC.